A single sample gave rise to the 31 T cell receptor beta chains below, sequenced in a study of cytomegalovirus exposure and HLA in healthy donors. The primer mix had 60 Vbeta and 13 Jbeta primers. Only in-frame clones appear in the TCRdb table, and some are missing; sequencing was by immunoSEQ multiplex PCR. Found here are 170,000 or so clones, 83% of them singletons; the top ten hold 1.5% to 2%. The specimen was PBMCs. The source of these receptors is a man aged 50-59 years in good health and CMV-seronegative.

A few counts support this clone. This rearrangement joins TRBV6-1 to TRBJ2-2, with 8 bases fitting TRBD1. The junction had 4 bases not matched to a gene; V was cut back by 4 bases and J by 3 bases. Germline loops: CDR1 MNHNS, CDR2 SASEGT. CDR3 size: 15 residues. The CDR3 DNA reads as TGTGCCAGCAGTGGCGCGACAGGGGACACCGGGGAGCTGTTTTTT. It translates to CASSGATGDTGELFF.

The chain recombines TRBV6-1 with TRBJ1-2; maybe TRBD1 (6 bases). CDR3 size: 13 residues. V was trimmed by 3 bases and J by 5 bases, leaving 10 bases between them. Germline-derived CDR1 and CDR2 are MNHNS and SASEGT. The CDR3 region is CASSEGARYGYTF. CDR3 nucleotides: TGTGCCAGCAGTGAGGGGGCGCGGTATGGCTACACCTTC.

V is TRBV19 and J is TRBJ2-7; no firm D call. Deletions cut 4 bases from V and 2 bases from J, with 6 bases between. Germline assignment: CDR1 LNHDA and CDR2 SQIVND (reference sequence). The CDR3 extends over 12 amino acids. The CDR3 region has the DNA TGTGCCAGTAGTAGCCAGACCTACGAGCAGTACTTC. Its translation is CASSSQTYEQYF.

V gene TRBV7-9 combines with J gene TRBJ2-5; tentative D call: TRBD1 (6 bases). Per the germline V gene, CDR1 is SEHNR and CDR2 is FQNEAQ (reference sequence). The V end was cut by 8 bases, the J end by 5 bases, with 18 bases between. The CDR3 is 14 amino acids. In nucleotides, the CDR3 is TGTGCCAGCGACGTGGGGGCGGGTTGGGAGACCCAGTACTTC. This encodes CASDVGAGWETQYF. The full variable domain, with the rest looked up from reference TRBV7-9 and TRBJ2-5, is DTGVSQNPRHKITKRGQNVTFRCDPISEHNRLYWYRQTLGQGPEFLTYFQNEAQLEKSRLLSDRFSAERPKGSFSTLEIQRTEQGDSAMYLCASDVGAGWETQYFGPGTRLLVL.

The V call is TRBV4-3, the J call TRBJ2-5; 13 nucleotides align to TRBD2. CDR1 LGHNA and CDR2 YSLEER come from the germline V gene. The V gene end was trimmed by 4 bases and the J gene end by 2 bases; junction bases not matched to a gene: 7. The CDR3 covers 17 residues. CDR3 DNA sequence: TGCGCCAGCAGCCCTTCAGGACTAGCGGGGGAACAAGAGACCCAGTACTTC. Protein: CASSPSGLAGEQETQYF.

This rearrangement joins TRBV14 to TRBJ2-1, with 11 bases identical to TRBD2. CDR3 length equals 14 residues. Germline V lookup: CDR1 SGHDN, CDR2 FVKESK. The V gene end was trimmed by 4 bases and the J gene end by 15 bases; junction bases not matched to a gene: 11. CDR3 in amino acids: CASSLGTSGPPLFF. The CDR3 nucleotides are TGTGCCAGCAGCCTTGGGACTAGCGGTCCCCCCCTGTTCTTC. The entire variable domain, with the rest obtained from reference TRBV14 and TRBJ2-1, is as follows: EAGVTQFPSHSVIEKGQTVTLRCDPISGHDNLYWYRRVMGKEIKFLLHFVKESKQDESGMPNNRFLAERTGGTYSTLKVQPAELEDSGVYFCASSLGTSGPPLFFGPGTRLTVL.

The chain's CDR3 is CASSPGDRGYNSPLHF. The CDR3, as DNA: TGTGCCAGTAGTCCAGGGGATCGGGGTTATAATTCACCCCTCCACTTT. This chain links TRBV19 with TRBJ1-6; a possible D gene is TRBD1 (6 bases). The V gene lost 5 bases and the J gene lost 4 bases, with 15 bases spanning the gap. CDR1 and CDR2 from the germline V gene are LNHDA and SQIVND (reference sequence). There are 16 residues in the CDR3.

There are a few counts of this clone. The chain links TRBV4-1 to TRBJ2-3, with a weak D call TRBD1 (7 bases). The V gene lost 0 bases and the J gene lost 1 base, with 11 bases spanning the gap. This CDR3 has 16 residues. The germline CDR1 and CDR2 sequences are MGHRA and YSYEKL. This CDR3 is CASSQDGRGGTDTQYF. The DNA for the CDR3 is TGCGCCAGCAGCCAAGATGGCAGGGGGGGCACAGATACGCAGTATTTT.

The chain recombines TRBV9 with TRBJ1-4; 10 bases fit TRBD1. J lost 7 bases, V lost 1 base, and 4 bases had no gene match. This CDR3 contains 15 residues. Germline CDR1 and CDR2: SGDLS and YYNGEE. CDR3: CASSVRDRGGEKLFF. CDR3 nucleotide sequence: TGTGCCAGCAGCGTACGGGACAGGGGCGGTGAAAAACTGTTTTTT.

The chain carries TRBV5-8 and TRBJ1-4, with D hard to call. This CDR3 comprises 14 residues. Germline CDR1 is SGHTS and CDR2 is YDEGEE. Between the trimmed V and J ends, which lost 0 bases and 7 bases, there was a span of 10 bases. CDR3 sequence reads: CASSLGVPGEKLFF. The CDR3 region has the DNA TGTGCCAGCAGCTTGGGGGTTCCGGGTGAAAAACTGTTTTTT.

There are a few counts of this clone. The chain carries TRBV5-4 and TRBJ2-7, with 12 bases matching TRBD2. Germline-derived CDR1 and CDR2 are SGHNT and YYREEE (reference sequence). The CDR3 length is 15 residues. V shed 6 bases, J shed 3 bases, and the junction held 7 bases outside the gene matches. The CDR3 sequence is CASTLRTSGNYEQYF. The CDR3 DNA follows: TGTGCCAGCACGTTGAGGACTAGCGGGAACTACGAGCAGTACTTC.

The chain combines TRBV29-1 with TRBJ2-3; D unclear. The germline CDR1 and CDR2 sequences are SQVTM and ANQGSEA. The CDR3 is made up of 13 amino acids. V gave up 4 bases and J gave up 0 bases, with 8 bases separating them. The CDR3, as DNA: TGCAGCGTTGTGACACCGAGCACAGATACGCAGTATTTT. It yields the protein CSVVTPSTDTQYF.

The chain is built from TRBV9 and TRBJ2-2; the match to TRBD2 covers 9 bases. Germline V lookup: CDR1 SGDLS, CDR2 YYNGEE. This CDR3 is built from 17 residues. J was trimmed by 6 bases and V by 3 bases; bases with no gene match: 12. CDR3 nucleotide sequence: TGTGCCAGCAGCGGGGGGCCTTGGCGGGAGGGGGCCGGGGAGCTGTTTTTT. It translates to CASSGGPWREGAGELFF. The full variable domain, its missing parts supplied by reference TRBV9 and TRBJ2-2, is DSGVTQTPKHLITATGQRVTLRCSPRSGDLSVYWYQQSLDQGLQFLIQYYNGEERAKGNILERFSAQQFPDLHSELNLSSLELGDSALYFCASSGGPWREGAGELFFGEGSRLTVL.

V is TRBV7-6 and J is TRBJ2-3; tentative D call: TRBD1 (6 bases). V lost 4 bases to trimming and J lost 0 bases, with 14 bases between them. CDR1 and CDR2 from the germline V gene are SGHVS and FNYEAQ. CDR3 length: 16 residues. CDR3 nucleotide sequence: TGTGCCAGCAGCTCTAGGGCAGGGGTTAGCACAGATACGCAGTATTTT. Translation gives CASSSRAGVSTDTQYF.

V is TRBV18 and J is TRBJ2-7; perhaps TRBD2 as D (6 bases). Per germline, CDR1 KGHSH and CDR2 LQKENI. Trimming took 0 bases from V and 5 from J, leaving 11 bases between them. CDR3 length: 14 residues. CDR3 protein: CASSPPEGSDEQYF. As DNA, the CDR3 is TGTGCCAGCTCACCACCGGAGGGTAGCGACGAGCAGTACTTC.

J is TRBJ2-7 and V is TRBV27; 7 positions agree with TRBD1. CDR1 and CDR2 (germline): MNHEY, SMNVEV (reference sequence). J lost 2 bases, V lost 8 bases, and 6 bases had no gene match. CDR3 length: 13 residues. The CDR3 region is CASGDRGAYEQYF. Here the CDR3 DNA reads TGTGCCAGCGGGGACAGAGGGGCCTACGAGCAGTACTTC.

This chain links TRBV18 with TRBJ2-3; no firm D call. V gave up 1 base and J gave up 5 bases, with 13 bases separating them. This CDR3 contains 15 residues. Germline V lookup: CDR1 KGHSH, CDR2 LQKENI. CDR3 in amino acids: CASSPQRLEKDTQYF. For the CDR3, the DNA is TGTGCCAGCTCACCACAGAGGCTAGAAAAAGATACGCAGTATTTT.

The chain uses TRBV14 and TRBJ1-1, with a weak D call TRBD1 (5 bases). This CDR3 is built from 15 residues. The ends were cut back, 4 bases at V and 0 bases at J, with 12 bases in the middle. The germline gives CDR1 SGHDN, CDR2 FVKESK. CDR3 sequence: CASSPLTGVNTEAFF. CDR3 bases: TGTGCCAGCAGCCCTCTGACGGGGGTGAACACTGAAGCTTTCTTT.

The chain couples TRBV11-3 to TRBJ2-1; TRBD1 agrees at 7 bases. The CDR3 is 14 amino acids. Germline values: CDR1 SGHNT, CDR2 YENEEA. Germline trimming cut 5 bases from V and 5 bases from J; bases unmatched to any gene: 6. For the CDR3, the DNA is TGTGCCAGCAGCCACGGACAGGCAAACAATGAGCAGTTCTTC. This sequence encodes CASSHGQANNEQFF.

The chain has TRBV15 and TRBJ2-7; a possible D gene is TRBD2 (5 bases). The V and J ends lost 5 bases and 0 bases respectively, with 14 bases between them. The length of the CDR3 is 15 residues. Per germline, CDR1 LNHNV and CDR2 YYDKDF (reference sequence). The CDR3 sequence is CATSEGRWTSYEQYF. CDR3 nucleotide sequence: TGTGCCACCAGCGAGGGCAGGTGGACCTCCTACGAGCAGTACTTC.

This chain joins TRBV7-9 and TRBJ2-1; 9 bases are shared with TRBD2. The CDR3 sequence is 15 residues long. Trimming cost V 5 bases and J 5 bases; bases outside gene matches: 7. In germline, CDR1 is SEHNR, CDR2 FQNEAQ (reference sequence). The DNA of the CDR3 is TGTGCCAGCAGCCCCCCCCTAGCGGGGAACAATGAGCAGTTCTTC. Residues: CASSPPLAGNNEQFF.

The chain combines TRBV6-4 with TRBJ1-6; weak D call: TRBD1 (6 bases). The CDR3 extends over 12 amino acids. Looked up from germline, CDR1 is MRHNA and CDR2 is SNTAGT. V was cut by 9 bases and J by 7 bases, with 10 bases left in between. CDR3 sequence (DNA): TGTGCCAGGGGACACCCGAATTCACCCCTCCACTTT. Translated: CARGHPNSPLHF.

The V call is TRBV7-9, the J call TRBJ1-1; 12 bases fit TRBD1. The CDR3 runs to 15 residues. V shed 3 bases, J shed 4 bases, and the junction held 3 bases outside the gene matches. Per germline, CDR1 SEHNR and CDR2 FQNEAQ (reference sequence). CDR3: CASSLGQGAITEAFF. The CDR3 bases are TGTGCCAGCAGCTTGGGACAGGGGGCGATCACTGAAGCTTTCTTT.

Comments on this clone: Germline is not matched at one junction end, which may reflect a read error. J is TRBJ2-5 and V is TRBV28; TRBD1 matches 7 bases. CDR3 length: 16 amino acids. The germline V gene has CDR1 MDHEN and CDR2 SYDVKM. The CDR3 here is CASSSNRGRRQESQYF. Written as DNA, the CDR3 is TGTGCCAGCAGTTCTAACAGGGGACGGCGGCAAGAGAGCCAGTACTTC.

This clone was detected only once. The rearrangement links TRBV6-1 to TRBJ1-4; TRBD1 might be the D (6 bases). The CDR3 is 14 residues long. V lost 8 bases and J lost 8, with 18 bases in between. Germline CDR1 MNHNS, CDR2 SASEGT. CDR3 sequence (DNA): TGTGCCAGCTTGAATGACAGGTCGGGGGAAAAACTGTTTTTT. Its protein is CASLNDRSGEKLFF.

The gene calls are TRBV4-1 and TRBJ1-5, with 7 positions matching TRBD1. The V segment lost 1 base and the J segment 1 base; nucleotides outside the gene matches: 4. Germline V gene data show CDR1 as MGHRA and CDR2 as YSYEKL. This CDR3 is 16 amino acids long. CDR3 loop: CASSQGQGRSNQPQHF. CDR3 sequence (DNA): TGCGCCAGCAGCCAAGGACAGGGACGGAGCAATCAGCCCCAGCATTTT.

The J gene is TRBJ1-1, the V gene TRBV7-9; 9 nucleotides line up with TRBD1. The CDR3 has 14 amino acids. Germline V gene lookup returns CDR1 SEHNR and CDR2 FQNEAQ (reference sequence). V gave up 1 base and J gave up 3 bases; unmatched junction bases: 0. CDR3 residues: CASSLGTGDTEAFF. CDR3 in DNA: TGTGCCAGCAGCTTAGGGACAGGGGACACTGAAGCTTTCTTT.

The chain uses TRBV11-2 and TRBJ2-1, with D maybe TRBD2 (5 bases). CDR1 SGHAT and CDR2 FQNNGV come from the germline V gene. CDR3 length equals 14 residues. Trimming cost V 6 bases and J 5 bases, with 14 bases left between them. CDR3 bases: TGTGCCAGCAGGTCCGGGAATTCGAACAATGAGCAGTTCTTC. It encodes CASRSGNSNNEQFF.

The rearrangement joins TRBV7-2 to TRBJ2-5; weak D call: TRBD1 (6 bases). The J call may not be correct, given that the DNA end is closer to TRBJ2-7. This CDR3 is built from 13 residues. CDR1 is SGHTA, CDR2 FQGNSA, per germline. CDR3 nucleotide sequence: TGTGCCACTTCGGGACAAAGGATCAACGAGCAGTACTTC. Its protein is CATSGQRINEQYF.

The V gene is TRBV7-2, the J gene TRBJ1-4; 8 nucleotides agree with TRBD1. CDR3 size: 16 residues. The germline V gene encodes CDR1 SGHTA and CDR2 FQGNSA. V trimming: 2 bases; J trimming: 8 bases; junction bases outside the gene matches: 10. DNA of the CDR3: TGTGCCAGCAGCTTACGCTTTCAGGGGGCTTGGGAAAAACTGTTTTTT. Its translation is CASSLRFQGAWEKLFF.

V usage is TRBV18 and J usage is TRBJ1-2, with D perhaps matching TRBD1 (6 bases). V lost 3 bases and J lost 1, with 12 bases in between. This CDR3 is built from 15 residues. The V gene's germline CDR1 is KGHSH and CDR2 LQKENI. CDR3 in amino acids: CASSPGTRDNYGYTF. The CDR3 DNA reads TGTGCCAGCTCACCGGGGACACGGGATAACTATGGCTACACCTTC.